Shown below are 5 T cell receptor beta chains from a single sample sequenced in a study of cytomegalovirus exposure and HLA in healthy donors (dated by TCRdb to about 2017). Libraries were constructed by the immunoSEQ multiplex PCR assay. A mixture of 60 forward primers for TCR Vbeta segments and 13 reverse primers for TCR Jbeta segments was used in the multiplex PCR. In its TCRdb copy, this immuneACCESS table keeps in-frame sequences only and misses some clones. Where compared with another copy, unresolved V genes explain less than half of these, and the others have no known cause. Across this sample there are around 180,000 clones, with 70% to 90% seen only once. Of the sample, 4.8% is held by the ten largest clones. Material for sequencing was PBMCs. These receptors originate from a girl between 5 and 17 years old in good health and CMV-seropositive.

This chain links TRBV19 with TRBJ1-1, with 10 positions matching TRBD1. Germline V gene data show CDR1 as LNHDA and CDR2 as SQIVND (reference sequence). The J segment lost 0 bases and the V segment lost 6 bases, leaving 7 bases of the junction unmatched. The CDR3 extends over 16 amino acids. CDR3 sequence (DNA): TGTGCCAGTAGAGGAGGGACAGGGGTTATGAACACTGAAGCTTTCTTT. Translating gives CASRGGTGVMNTEAFF. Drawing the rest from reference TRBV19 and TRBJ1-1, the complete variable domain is DGGITQSPKYLFRKEGQNVTLSCEQNLNHDAMYWYRQDPGQGLRLIYYSQIVNDFQKGDIAEGYSVSREKKESFPLTVTSAQKNPTAFYLCASRGGTGVMNTEAFFGQGTRLTVV.

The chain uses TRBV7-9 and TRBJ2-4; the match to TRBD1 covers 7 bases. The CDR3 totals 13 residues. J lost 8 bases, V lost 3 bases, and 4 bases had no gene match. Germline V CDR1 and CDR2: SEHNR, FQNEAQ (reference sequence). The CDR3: CASSLTGTDIQYF. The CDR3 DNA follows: TGTGCCAGCAGCTTGACAGGGACGGACATTCAGTACTTC. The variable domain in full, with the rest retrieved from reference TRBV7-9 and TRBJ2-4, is DTGVSQNPRHKITKRGQNVTFRCDPISEHNRLYWYRQTLGQGPEFLTYFQNEAQLEKSRLLSDRFSAERPKGSFSTLEIQRTEQGDSAMYLCASSLTGTDIQYFGAGTRLSVL.

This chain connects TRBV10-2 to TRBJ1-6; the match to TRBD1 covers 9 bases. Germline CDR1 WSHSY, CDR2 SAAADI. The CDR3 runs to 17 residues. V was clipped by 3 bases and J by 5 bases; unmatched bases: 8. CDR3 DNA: TGCGCCAGCAGTGATATCAGGAGGACAGGGGATAATTCACCCCTCCACTTT. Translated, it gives CASSDIRRTGDNSPLHF.

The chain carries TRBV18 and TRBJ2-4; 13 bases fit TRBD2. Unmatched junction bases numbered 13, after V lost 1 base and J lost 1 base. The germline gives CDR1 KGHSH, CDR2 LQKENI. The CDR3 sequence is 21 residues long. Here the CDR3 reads CASSPRRLAGGLSNAKNIQYF. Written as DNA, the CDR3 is TGTGCCAGCTCACCACGAAGACTAGCGGGGGGCCTATCAAATGCCAAAAACATTCAGTACTTC.

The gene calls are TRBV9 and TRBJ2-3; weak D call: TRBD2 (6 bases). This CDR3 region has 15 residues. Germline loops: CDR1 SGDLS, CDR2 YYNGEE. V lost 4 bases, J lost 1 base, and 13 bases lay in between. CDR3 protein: CASSTRDFRTDTQYF. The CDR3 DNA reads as TGTGCCAGCAGCACCCGGGACTTTCGCACAGATACGCAGTATTTT.